Listed below are T cell receptor beta chains from one sample, sequenced in a study of blood T cell repertoires in COVID-19. The assay was immunoSEQ multiplex PCR, and TCRdb's table has in-frame clones only and misses some. The table has around 420,000 clones, roughly 88% seen once; the top ten hold about 2.1%. The material sequenced was PBMCs or T cells enriched from blood (not recorded which). These receptors came from a woman in her 40s with acute COVID-19. Each CDR3 is given with its conserved first and last residue. Fields, in order: D gene, clone size, V gene, J gene, CDR3 protein, CDR3 DNA. D genes are given only for firm matches. Not all rows give a size; the values are once, few, many and, for expanded clones, a class.

D gene: -; clone size: -; V gene: TRBV11-2; J gene: TRBJ2-1; CDR3 protein: CASSLRGDEQFF; CDR3 DNA: TGTGCCAGCAGCTTGCGAGGTGATGAGCAGTTCTTC
D gene: TRBD2; clone size: -; V gene: TRBV5-1; J gene: TRBJ2-3; CDR3 protein: CASSLPTSGGHTDTQYF; CDR3 DNA: TGCGCCAGCAGCTTGCCGACTAGCGGGGGACACACAGATACGCAGTATTTT
D gene: -; clone size: -; V gene: TRBV12-2; J gene: TRBJ1-2; CDR3 protein: CASRERGGGSYGYTF; CDR3 DNA: TGTGCAAGTCGCGAAAGGGGGGGAGGTAGCTATGGCTACACCTTC
D gene: TRBD1; clone size: -; V gene: TRBV5-1; J gene: TRBJ1-1; CDR3 protein: CASSRGQGGFMNTEAFF; CDR3 DNA: TGCGCCAGCAGCAGGGGACAGGGGGGATTTATGAACACTGAAGCTTTCTTT
D gene: -; clone size: -; V gene: TRBV24-1; J gene: TRBJ2-5; CDR3 protein: CATSDYRGGQETQYF; CDR3 DNA: TGTGCCACCAGTGATTATAGGGGCGGCCAAGAGACCCAGTACTTC
D gene: -; clone size: once; V gene: TRBV19; J gene: TRBJ2-2; CDR3 protein: CASSIKGDTGELFF; CDR3 DNA: TGTGCCAGTAGTATTAAAGGAGACACCGGGGAGCTGTTTTTT
D gene: TRBD1; clone size: -; V gene: TRBV9; J gene: TRBJ2-7; CDR3 protein: CASSVGQGRTYEQYF; CDR3 DNA: TGTGCCAGCAGCGTTGGACAGGGAAGAACCTACGAGCAGTACTTC
D gene: -; clone size: -; V gene: TRBV4-2; J gene: TRBJ1-4; CDR3 protein: CASSLSLGNEKLFF; CDR3 DNA: TGTGCCAGCAGCCTATCACTGGGCAATGAAAAACTGTTTTTT
D gene: -; clone size: -; V gene: TRBV29-1; J gene: TRBJ1-2; CDR3 protein: CSVEDWAGDGYTF; CDR3 DNA: TGCAGCGTTGAAGATTGGGCAGGGGATGGCTACACCTTC
D gene: -; clone size: few; V gene: TRBV19; J gene: TRBJ2-5; CDR3 protein: CASSLRNLQETQYF; CDR3 DNA: TGTGCCAGTAGTCTCAGGAATTTACAAGAGACCCAGTACTTC
D gene: -; clone size: -; V gene: TRBV6-1; J gene: TRBJ1-2; CDR3 protein: CASSEAGRGYGYTF; CDR3 DNA: TGTGCCAGCAGTGAAGCCGGCAGGGGCTATGGCTACACCTTC
D gene: -; clone size: -; V gene: TRBV28; J gene: TRBJ2-2; CDR3 protein: CASSLLTGELFF; CDR3 DNA: TGTGCCAGCAGCTTACTCACCGGGGAGCTGTTTTTT
D gene: -; clone size: -; V gene: TRBV21-1; J gene: TRBJ1-3; CDR3 protein: CASSKVLQATDSGNTIYF; CDR3 DNA: TGTGCCAGCAGCAAAGTTCTCCAAGCGACAGACTCTGGAAACACCATATATTTT
D gene: TRBD2; clone size: -; V gene: TRBV7-9; J gene: TRBJ2-2; CDR3 protein: CASSTARWGTSGGQPNTGELFF; CDR3 DNA: TGTGCCAGCAGCACCGCCCGGTGGGGGACTAGCGGGGGGCAACCCAACACCGGGGAGCTGTTTTTT
D gene: TRBD2; clone size: few; V gene: TRBV5-4; J gene: TRBJ2-2; CDR3 protein: CASSLDTGGPDPGELFF; CDR3 DNA: TGTGCCAGCAGCTTGGATACGGGGGGGCCCGATCCCGGGGAGCTGTTTTTT
D gene: -; clone size: -; V gene: TRBV27; J gene: TRBJ1-6; CDR3 protein: CASSLLVSSHNSPLHF; CDR3 DNA: TGTGCCAGCAGTTTATTAGTCTCTTCTCATAATTCACCCCTCCACTTT
D gene: -; clone size: -; V gene: TRBV2; J gene: TRBJ1-1; CDR3 protein: CASSEFKGRLNTEAFF; CDR3 DNA: TGTGCCAGCAGTGAATTCAAGGGGAGGCTGAACACTGAAGCTTTCTTT
D gene: -; clone size: -; V gene: TRBV27; J gene: TRBJ1-2; CDR3 protein: CASSSRGGLMGGYTF; CDR3 DNA: TGTGCCAGCAGTTCCCGCGGGGGGCTGATGGGGGGCTACACCTTC
D gene: TRBD1; clone size: -; V gene: TRBV5-1; J gene: TRBJ1-1; CDR3 protein: CASSQGGNTEAFF; CDR3 DNA: TGCGCCAGCAGCCAGGGGGGGAACACTGAAGCTTTCTTT
D gene: TRBD1; clone size: few; V gene: TRBV6-5; J gene: TRBJ1-1; CDR3 protein: CASSRNRGAEAFF; CDR3 DNA: TGTGCCAGCAGCCGGAACAGGGGGGCTGAAGCTTTCTTT
D gene: -; clone size: once; V gene: TRBV7-9; J gene: TRBJ1-2; CDR3 protein: CASSRRQAKNYGYTF; CDR3 DNA: TGTGCCAGCAGCCGTAGACAGGCGAAAAACTATGGCTACACCTTC
D gene: TRBD1; clone size: -; V gene: TRBV6-4; J gene: TRBJ2-7; CDR3 protein: CASSEDRVGEQYF; CDR3 DNA: TGTGCCAGCAGTGAGGACAGGGTCGGGGAGCAGTACTTC
D gene: -; clone size: once; V gene: TRBV27; J gene: TRBJ1-1; CDR3 protein: CASSLTRGGTEAFF; CDR3 DNA: TGTGCCAGCAGCCTCACAAGGGGCGGCACTGAAGCTTTCTTT
D gene: TRBD1; clone size: -; V gene: TRBV29-1; J gene: TRBJ1-1; CDR3 protein: CSVRQGDVSEAFF; CDR3 DNA: TGCAGCGTGAGACAGGGTGATGTGTCTGAAGCTTTCTTT
D gene: TRBD1; clone size: -; V gene: TRBV18; J gene: TRBJ2-5; CDR3 protein: CASSLGTAIGTQYF; CDR3 DNA: TGTGCCAGCTCACTCGGGACAGCCATCGGGACCCAGTACTTC
D gene: -; clone size: once; V gene: TRBV14; J gene: TRBJ1-2; CDR3 protein: CASSQGAGAYGYTF; CDR3 DNA: TGTGCCAGCAGCCAGGGGGCGGGGGCCTATGGCTACACCTTC
D gene: -; clone size: -; V gene: TRBV10-1; J gene: TRBJ2-6; CDR3 protein: CASSETVAGANVLTF; CDR3 DNA: TGCGCCAGCAGTGAGACAGTGGCTGGGGCCAACGTCCTGACTTTC
D gene: -; clone size: few; V gene: TRBV6-5; J gene: TRBJ2-7; CDR3 protein: CASSRPGGLSYEQYF; CDR3 DNA: TGTGCCAGCAGTCGGCCGGGGGGCCTCTCCTACGAGCAGTACTTC
D gene: -; clone size: once; V gene: TRBV5-5; J gene: TRBJ1-6; CDR3 protein: CASSHGEGFSSYNSPLHF; CDR3 DNA: TGTGCCAGCAGCCACGGGGAGGGGTTCAGCTCCTATAATTCACCCCTCCACTTT
D gene: TRBD1; clone size: -; V gene: TRBV15; J gene: TRBJ1-3; CDR3 protein: CATSRTGAANTIYF; CDR3 DNA: TGTGCCACCAGCAGAACAGGGGCGGCAAACACCATATATTTT
D gene: -; clone size: once; V gene: TRBV7-2; J gene: TRBJ2-7; CDR3 protein: CASSWASSYEQYF; CDR3 DNA: TGTGCCAGCAGCTGGGCAAGCTCCTACGAGCAGTACTTC
D gene: TRBD1; clone size: -; V gene: TRBV20-1; J gene: TRBJ1-1; CDR3 protein: CSASKGQIMNTEAFF; CDR3 DNA: TGCAGTGCTAGTAAGGGACAGATTATGAACACTGAAGCTTTCTTT
D gene: -; clone size: -; V gene: TRBV20-1; J gene: TRBJ2-1; CDR3 protein: CSASGQRSSYNEQFF; CDR3 DNA: TGCAGTGCTAGTGGTCAACGGAGCTCCTACAATGAGCAGTTCTTC
D gene: -; clone size: -; V gene: TRBV10-3; J gene: TRBJ1-1; CDR3 protein: CAISVNRDTEAFF; CDR3 DNA: TGTGCCATCAGTGTTAACAGGGACACTGAAGCTTTCTTT
D gene: TRBD1; clone size: -; V gene: TRBV14; J gene: TRBJ2-7; CDR3 protein: CASSPRGTGAYEQYF; CDR3 DNA: TGTGCCAGCAGCCCCCGAGGGACAGGAGCCTACGAGCAGTACTTC
D gene: -; clone size: few; V gene: TRBV11-2; J gene: TRBJ2-3; CDR3 protein: CASSPGIVDTQYF; CDR3 DNA: TGTGCCAGCAGCCCAGGGATTGTGGATACGCAGTATTTT
D gene: TRBD1; clone size: -; V gene: TRBV7-7; J gene: TRBJ2-7; CDR3 protein: CASSLLGVGGGEQYF; CDR3 DNA: TGTGCCAGCAGCTTACTTGGGGTAGGGGGCGGCGAGCAGTACTTC
D gene: TRBD1; clone size: -; V gene: TRBV30; J gene: TRBJ2-2; CDR3 protein: CACSGTGTTGELFF; CDR3 DNA: TGTGCCTGCTCCGGGACAGGAACCACCGGGGAGCTGTTTTTT
D gene: -; clone size: few; V gene: TRBV21-1; J gene: TRBJ1-1; CDR3 protein: CASSKGRGETEAFF; CDR3 DNA: TGTGCCAGCAGCAAAGGGCGGGGCGAGACTGAAGCTTTCTTT
D gene: TRBD2; clone size: -; V gene: TRBV7-2; J gene: TRBJ2-1; CDR3 protein: CASSQPGLAEDEQFF; CDR3 DNA: TGTGCCAGCAGCCAACCGGGACTAGCGGAGGATGAGCAGTTCTTC
D gene: -; clone size: few; V gene: TRBV7-6; J gene: TRBJ1-1; CDR3 protein: CASSSPGGNTEAFF; CDR3 DNA: TGTGCCAGCAGCTCCCCCGGGGGTAACACTGAAGCTTTCTTT
D gene: TRBD1; clone size: -; V gene: TRBV10-2; J gene: TRBJ2-3; CDR3 protein: CASSEGTGIRDTQYF; CDR3 DNA: TGCGCCAGCAGTGAGGGGACAGGGATCAGGGATACGCAGTATTTT
D gene: -; clone size: -; V gene: TRBV6-5; J gene: TRBJ1-3; CDR3 protein: CASSTNLSGNTIYF; CDR3 DNA: TGTGCCAGCAGTACTAACCTCTCTGGAAACACCATATATTTT
D gene: -; clone size: -; V gene: TRBV2; J gene: TRBJ2-4; CDR3 protein: CASTLNTGQLAKNIQYF; CDR3 DNA: TGTGCCAGCACCTTAAACACGGGACAACTAGCCAAAAACATTCAGTACTTC
D gene: TRBD2; clone size: -; V gene: TRBV19; J gene: TRBJ2-5; CDR3 protein: CASMLRGGQETQYF; CDR3 DNA: TGTGCCAGTATGTTGCGGGGGGGTCAAGAGACCCAGTACTTC
D gene: TRBD2; clone size: -; V gene: TRBV5-1; J gene: TRBJ2-1; CDR3 protein: CASSFTGGPSGNEQFF; CDR3 DNA: TGCGCCAGCAGCTTTACGGGGGGGCCTTCTGGCAATGAGCAGTTCTTC
D gene: -; clone size: once; V gene: TRBV19; J gene: TRBJ1-2; CDR3 protein: CASTVGDGYTF; CDR3 DNA: TGTGCCAGTACAGTGGGAGATGGCTACACCTTC
D gene: -; clone size: -; V gene: TRBV25-1; J gene: TRBJ2-7; CDR3 protein: CASSAPDSYEQYF; CDR3 DNA: TGTGCCAGCAGTGCCCCAGACTCCTACGAGCAGTACTTC
D gene: -; clone size: once; V gene: TRBV19; J gene: TRBJ1-5; CDR3 protein: CASSLEFGQPQHF; CDR3 DNA: TGTGCCAGTAGCTTGGAGTTCGGTCAGCCCCAGCATTTT
D gene: TRBD1; clone size: -; V gene: TRBV5-4; J gene: TRBJ2-7; CDR3 protein: CASSLVDRGLGEQYF; CDR3 DNA: TGTGCCAGCAGCTTGGTAGACAGGGGGCTTGGCGAGCAGTACTTC
D gene: TRBD1; clone size: -; V gene: TRBV7-9; J gene: TRBJ1-4; CDR3 protein: CASSSGQGWEKLFF; CDR3 DNA: TGTGCCAGCAGCTCCGGACAGGGCTGGGAAAAACTGTTTTTT
D gene: TRBD1; clone size: -; V gene: TRBV19; J gene: TRBJ1-5; CDR3 protein: CASSPRDRGRDQPQHF; CDR3 DNA: TGTGCCAGTAGTCCACGGGACAGAGGAAGGGATCAGCCCCAGCATTTT